Listed below are T cell receptor beta chains from one sample, sequenced in a study of cytomegalovirus exposure and HLA in healthy donors. Data came from immunoSEQ multiplex PCR; TCRdb stores just in-frame clones and leaves some out. Seen here are approximately 170,000 clones, approximately 80% observed once, and the top ten hold about 2.2%. Material: PBMCs. These receptors were collected from a woman between 50 and 59 years old in good health and CMV-seronegative. CDR3s include the opening cysteine and the closing phenylalanine or tryptophan. A D gene is named only where the DNA matches it firmly. Size is omitted from some rows. Given values are once, few, many or a class for expanded clones.

j_gene | d_gene | v_gene | abundance | CDR3nt | CDR3aa
TRBJ1-5 | TRBD1 | TRBV5-1 | NA | TGCGCCAGCAGTCTTTCAGGGGGCGATCAGCCCCAGCATTTT | CASSLSGGDQPQHF
TRBJ2-1 | NA | TRBV27 | once | TGTGCCAGCAGTTTTCTGGGGGCTAATGAGCAGTTCTTC | CASSFLGANEQFF
TRBJ2-6 | NA | TRBV30 | NA | TGTGCCTGGAACCATCTGGCAGGGTCCGGGGCCAACGTCCTGACTTTC | CAWNHLAGSGANVLTF
TRBJ2-7 | TRBD1 | TRBV4-2 | once | TGTGCCAGCAGCCAAGACGGACAGGGTGAGCAGTACTTC | CASSQDGQGEQYF
TRBJ2-3 | TRBD2 | TRBV5-4 | NA | TGTGCCAGCAGCCGGGGACTAGCGGGCACAGATACGCAGTATTTT | CASSRGLAGTDTQYF
TRBJ2-2 | TRBD2 | TRBV5-8 | NA | TGTGCCAGCAGCCGACGGACTAGCGGCAACACCGGGGAGCTGTTTTTT | CASSRRTSGNTGELFF
TRBJ1-5 | NA | TRBV9 | NA | TGTGCCAGCAGCCCGGAGAGTAGCAATCAGCCCCAGCATTTT | CASSPESSNQPQHF
TRBJ2-1 | NA | TRBV27 | NA | TGTGCCAGCAGTCCCCTTTCCCGACAGATCAATGAGCAGTTCTTC | CASSPLSRQINEQFF
TRBJ2-1 | TRBD2 | TRBV15 | NA | TGTGCCACCAGCAGAGGTAGCGGGGGGAGGGATGAGCAGTTCTTC | CATSRGSGGRDEQFF
TRBJ2-2 | TRBD1 | TRBV5-6 | NA | TGTGCCAGCAGCTTGGGGGACAGGGAGACCGGGGAGCTGTTTTTT | CASSLGDRETGELFF
TRBJ1-6 | TRBD1 | TRBV27 | NA | TGTGCCAGCAGACTCAAACAGGGGGCCCTTCTGGCATATAATTCACCCCTCCACTTT | CASRLKQGALLAYNSPLHF
TRBJ2-6 | TRBD1 | TRBV13 | NA | TGTGCCAGCAGCCGAGACAGGGGGGAAGGGGCCAACGTCCTGACTTTC | CASSRDRGEGANVLTF
TRBJ1-5 | TRBD1 | TRBV28 | few | TGTGCCAGCAGTCGGCAGGACAGGGGATATCAGCCCCAGCATTTT | CASSRQDRGYQPQHF
TRBJ2-1 | NA | TRBV14 | few | TGTGCCAGCAGCCAAGGAACCCCAGGTTCGCATCTGTACAATGAGCAGTTCTTC | CASSQGTPGSHLYNEQFF
TRBJ1-2 | NA | TRBV5-1 | NA | TGCGCCAGCAGCCCTGCGGGGGAGCTCTATGGCTACACCTTC | CASSPAGELYGYTF
TRBJ2-4 | TRBD2 | TRBV27 | NA | TGTGCCAGCTGGACTAGCGGGAGAAACATTCAGTACTTC | CASWTSGRNIQYF
TRBJ2-2 | NA | TRBV19 | once | TGTGCCAGTAGCGTCACCGGGGAGCTGTTTTTT | CASSVTGELFF
TRBJ2-1 | TRBD2 | TRBV4-3 | few | TGCGCCAGCAGCCAAAATAGCGGGACGGCCAACAATGAGCAGTTCTTC | CASSQNSGTANNEQFF
TRBJ1-3 | NA | TRBV19 | NA | TGTGCCAGTAGTGCCCCGGACAGACCTTCTGGAAACACCATATATTTT | CASSAPDRPSGNTIYF
TRBJ1-4 | TRBD1 | TRBV7-2 | NA | TGTGCCAGCAGCCCGGACAGGAATAATGAAAAACTGTTTTTT | CASSPDRNNEKLFF
TRBJ1-2 | NA | TRBV4-3 | NA | TGCGCCAGCAGCCTGGGGGCCACCTCCTATGGCTACACCTTC | CASSLGATSYGYTF
TRBJ1-5 | TRBD1 | TRBV28 | NA | TGTGCCAGTAAGACAGGGGGAAATCAGCCCCAGCATTTT | CASKTGGNQPQHF
TRBJ1-3 | NA | TRBV6-1 | NA | TGTGCCAGCCTCCACAGGGCTGGAAACACCATATATTTT | CASLHRAGNTIYF
TRBJ1-2 | NA | TRBV9 | once | TGTGCCAGCATACCCCTCCGATCCACTACCGGGACACCAAAGAGCTACACCTTC | CASIPLRSTTGTPKSYTF
TRBJ1-1 | TRBD1 | TRBV18 | NA | TGTGCCAGCTCAGCAGGGGGAACGTGGAACACTGAAGCTTTCTTT | CASSAGGTWNTEAFF